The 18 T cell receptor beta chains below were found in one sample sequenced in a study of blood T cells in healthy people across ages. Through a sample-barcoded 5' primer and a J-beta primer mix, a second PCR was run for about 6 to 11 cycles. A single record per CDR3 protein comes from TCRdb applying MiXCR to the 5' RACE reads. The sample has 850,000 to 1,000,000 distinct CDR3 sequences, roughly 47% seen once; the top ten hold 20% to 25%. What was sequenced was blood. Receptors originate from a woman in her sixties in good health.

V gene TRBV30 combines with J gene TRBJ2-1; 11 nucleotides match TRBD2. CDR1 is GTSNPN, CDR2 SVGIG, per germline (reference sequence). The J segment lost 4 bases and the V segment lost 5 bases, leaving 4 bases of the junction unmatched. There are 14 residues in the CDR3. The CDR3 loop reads CAWQLAGVYNEQFF. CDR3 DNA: TGTGCCTGGCAACTAGCGGGAGTATACAATGAGCAGTTCTTC.

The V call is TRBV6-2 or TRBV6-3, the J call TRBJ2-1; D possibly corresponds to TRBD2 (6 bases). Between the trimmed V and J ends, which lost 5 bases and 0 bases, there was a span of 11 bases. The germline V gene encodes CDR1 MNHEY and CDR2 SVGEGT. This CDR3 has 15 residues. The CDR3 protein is CASSLGLPSYNEQFF. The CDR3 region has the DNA TGTGCCAGCAGTCTCGGACTACCCTCCTACAATGAGCAGTTCTTC.

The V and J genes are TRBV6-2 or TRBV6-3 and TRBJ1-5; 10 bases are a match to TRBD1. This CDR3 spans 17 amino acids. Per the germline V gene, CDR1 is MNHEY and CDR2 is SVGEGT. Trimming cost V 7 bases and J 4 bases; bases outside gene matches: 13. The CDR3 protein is CASKPLPGTGDNQPQHF. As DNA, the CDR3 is TGTGCCAGCAAACCCCTCCCCGGGACAGGGGATAATCAGCCCCAGCATTTT.

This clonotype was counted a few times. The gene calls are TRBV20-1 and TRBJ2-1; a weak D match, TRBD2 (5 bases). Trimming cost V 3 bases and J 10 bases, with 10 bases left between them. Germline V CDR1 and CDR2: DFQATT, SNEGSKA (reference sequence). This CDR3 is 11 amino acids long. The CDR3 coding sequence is TGCAGTGCTAGGGAGGTTCGAGAGCAGTTCTTC. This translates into CSAREVREQFF.

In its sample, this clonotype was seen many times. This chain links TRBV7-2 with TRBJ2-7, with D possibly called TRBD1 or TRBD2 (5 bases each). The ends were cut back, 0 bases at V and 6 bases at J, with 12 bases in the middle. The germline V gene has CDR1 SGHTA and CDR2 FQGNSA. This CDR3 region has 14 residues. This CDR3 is CASSLAQGGFEQYF. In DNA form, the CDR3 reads TGTGCCAGCAGCTTAGCGCAGGGCGGGTTCGAGCAGTACTTC.

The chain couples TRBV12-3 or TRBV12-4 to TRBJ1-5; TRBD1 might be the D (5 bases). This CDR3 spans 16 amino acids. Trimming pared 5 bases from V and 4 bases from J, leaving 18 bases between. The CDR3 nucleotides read TGTGCCAGCAGTCCCGTGTTGTGGGGGTCTAATCAGCCCCAGCATTTT. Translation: CASSPVLWGSNQPQHF.

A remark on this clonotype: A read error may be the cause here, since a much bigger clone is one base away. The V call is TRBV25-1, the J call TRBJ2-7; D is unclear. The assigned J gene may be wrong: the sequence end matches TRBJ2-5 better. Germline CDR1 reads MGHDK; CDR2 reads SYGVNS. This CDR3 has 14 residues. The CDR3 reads CASSGYMVGETQYF. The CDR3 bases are TGTGCCAGCAGTGGATATATGGTAGGAGAGACCCAGTACTTC.

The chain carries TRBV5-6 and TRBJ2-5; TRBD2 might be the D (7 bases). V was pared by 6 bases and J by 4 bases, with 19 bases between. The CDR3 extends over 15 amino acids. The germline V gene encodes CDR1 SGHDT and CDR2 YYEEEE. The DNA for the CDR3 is TGTGCCAGCAACCTAAACACGGGGGGCCCAGAGACCCAGTACTTC. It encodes CASNLNTGGPETQYF. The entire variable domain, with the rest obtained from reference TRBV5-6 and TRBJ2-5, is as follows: DAGVTQSPTHLIKTRGQQVTLRCSPKSGHDTVSWYQQALGQGPQFIFQYYEEEERQRGNFPDRFSGHQFPNYSSELNVNALLLGDSALYLCASNLNTGGPETQYFGPGTRLLVL.

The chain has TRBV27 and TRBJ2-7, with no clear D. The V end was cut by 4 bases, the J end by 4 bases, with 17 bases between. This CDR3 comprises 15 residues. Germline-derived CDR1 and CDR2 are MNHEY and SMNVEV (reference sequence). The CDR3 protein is CASSSPHRATYEQYF. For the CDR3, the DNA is TGTGCCAGCAGTTCCCCGCACCGGGCGACTTACGAGCAGTACTTC.

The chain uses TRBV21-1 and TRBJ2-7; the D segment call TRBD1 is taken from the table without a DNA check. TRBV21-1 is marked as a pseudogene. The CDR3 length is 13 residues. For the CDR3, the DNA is TGTGCCTACTCGACAGTTTCCCCTTACGAGCAGTACTTC. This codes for CAYSTVSPYEQYF.

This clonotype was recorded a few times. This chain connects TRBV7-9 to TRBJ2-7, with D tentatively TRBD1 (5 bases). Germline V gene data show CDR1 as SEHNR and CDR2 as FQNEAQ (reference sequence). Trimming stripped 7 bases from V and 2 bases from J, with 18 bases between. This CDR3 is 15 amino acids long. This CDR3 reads CASTYPGINPYEQYF. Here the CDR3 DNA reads TGTGCCAGCACCTATCCAGGGATAAACCCCTACGAGCAGTACTTC.

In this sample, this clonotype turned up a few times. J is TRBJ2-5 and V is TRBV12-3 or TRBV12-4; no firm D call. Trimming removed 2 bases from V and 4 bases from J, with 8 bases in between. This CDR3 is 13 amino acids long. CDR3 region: CASSLLAPETQYF. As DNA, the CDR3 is TGTGCCAGCAGTTTACTGGCGCCAGAGACCCAGTACTTC.

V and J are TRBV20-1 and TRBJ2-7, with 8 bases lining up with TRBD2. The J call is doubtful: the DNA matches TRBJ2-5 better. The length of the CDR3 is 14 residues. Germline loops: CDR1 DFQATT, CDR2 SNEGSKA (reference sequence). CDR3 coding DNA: TGCAGTGCTCTCCGGGGACTAGATCGAGAGACCCAGTACTTC. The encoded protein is CSALRGLDRETQYF.

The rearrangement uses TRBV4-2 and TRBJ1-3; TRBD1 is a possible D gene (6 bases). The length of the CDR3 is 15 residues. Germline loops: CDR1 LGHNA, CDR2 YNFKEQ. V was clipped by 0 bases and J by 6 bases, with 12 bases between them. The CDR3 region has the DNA TGTGCCAGCAGCCAAGATCCCGGACAGCCAAACACCATATATTTT. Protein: CASSQDPGQPNTIYF.

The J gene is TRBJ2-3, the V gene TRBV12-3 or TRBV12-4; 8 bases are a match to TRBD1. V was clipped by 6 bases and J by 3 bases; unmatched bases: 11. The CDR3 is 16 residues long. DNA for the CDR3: TGTGCCAGCAGATTCCAGGCAGGGGGCTGGACAGATACGCAGTATTTT. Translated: CASRFQAGGWTDTQYF.

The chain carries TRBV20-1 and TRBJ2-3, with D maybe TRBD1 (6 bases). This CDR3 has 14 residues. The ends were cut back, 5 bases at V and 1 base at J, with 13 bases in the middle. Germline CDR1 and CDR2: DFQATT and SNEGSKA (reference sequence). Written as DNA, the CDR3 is TGCAGTGCTTCCCGACAGGTCCGCACAGATACGCAGTATTTT. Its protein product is CSASRQVRTDTQYF.

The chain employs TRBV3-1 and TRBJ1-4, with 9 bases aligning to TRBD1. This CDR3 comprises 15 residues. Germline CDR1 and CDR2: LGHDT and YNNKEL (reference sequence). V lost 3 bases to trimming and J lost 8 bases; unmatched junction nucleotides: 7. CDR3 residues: CASSHPGTGPEKLFF. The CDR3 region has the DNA TGTGCCAGCAGCCACCCCGGGACAGGGCCGGAAAAACTGTTTTTT.

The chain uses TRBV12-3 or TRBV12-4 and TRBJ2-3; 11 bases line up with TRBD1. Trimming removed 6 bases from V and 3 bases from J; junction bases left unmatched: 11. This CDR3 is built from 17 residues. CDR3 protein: CASSSRDRGIGTDTQYF. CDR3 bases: TGTGCCAGCAGCTCCCGGGACAGGGGGATTGGGACAGATACGCAGTATTTT.